This T cell receptor (beta chain) appears in the sequencing data of a study of control samples from healthy donors and cancer patients. Method: immunoSEQ multiplex PCR; TCRdb's copy keeps in-frame clones and lacks some. The sample contains fewer than 95,000 clones, about 82% of which appear only once. V was trimmed by 0 bases and J by 5 bases, leaving 16 bases between them. Germline values: CDR1 LNHNV, CDR2 YYDKDF (reference sequence). This CDR3 has 17 amino acids. The sequenced sample was blood. The source is a man aged 30 to 45 in good health. The chain couples TRBV15 to TRBJ2-2, with a tentative D call TRBD2 (5 bases). The CDR3 sequence is CATSREVTNTPTGELFF. As DNA, the CDR3 is TGTGCCACCAGCAGAGAGGTGACTAATACACCGACCGGGGAGCTGTTTTTT.